These 6 T cell receptor beta chains share one sample of origin, sequenced in a study of cytomegalovirus exposure and HLA in healthy donors. Primers for the PCR totalled 60 Vbeta and 13 Jbeta. The method was immunoSEQ multiplex PCR; TCRdb's version includes in-frame clones alone and lacks a portion of them. Of under 200,000 clones in the sample, roughly 80% are singletons; the top ten hold roughly 7.6%. The material sequenced was PBMCs. These TCRs come from a woman aged 25 to 45 in good health and CMV-seropositive.

This clone was found once. This chain uses TRBV9 with TRBJ2-2; D remains ambiguous. Trimming pared 2 bases from V and 6 bases from J, leaving 8 bases between. The CDR3 is 13 residues long. Germline V gene lookup returns CDR1 SGDLS and CDR2 YYNGEE. CDR3 protein: CASSVFSAGELFF. The CDR3 coding sequence is TGTGCCAGCAGCGTTTTCTCAGCCGGGGAGCTGTTTTTT.

V is TRBV6-5 and J is TRBJ2-2; possible D gene TRBD1, 5 bases. The germline V gene encodes CDR1 MNHEY and CDR2 SVGAGI. Trimming removed 6 bases from V and 5 bases from J, with 10 bases in between. The CDR3 is made up of 13 amino acids. CDR3 nucleotide sequence: TGTGCCAGCAGGGGGCGTCGAACCGGGGAGCTGTTTTTT. Amino acids: CASRGRRTGELFF.

This clone was recorded a few times. The chain joins TRBV4-1 to TRBJ2-3; 8 positions agree with TRBD1. V lost 4 bases and J lost 3; bases outside the gene matches: 15. From germline, CDR1 is MGHRA and CDR2 YSYEKL. This CDR3 has 18 residues. Written as DNA, the CDR3 is TGCGCCAGCAGCCTGGTCGCGACCGGACAGGGTAGTACAGATACGCAGTATTTT. Its protein product is CASSLVATGQGSTDTQYF.

This sequence joins TRBV30 and TRBJ2-7; 8 bases match TRBD1. With V trimmed by 3 bases and J by 1 base, 2 bases remained unmatched. CDR1 GTSNPN and CDR2 SVGIG come from the germline V gene (reference sequence). There are 13 residues in the CDR3. The CDR3 DNA reads TGTGCCTGGAGCACAGGGGGGTCCTACGAGCAGTACTTC. The encoded protein is CAWSTGGSYEQYF.

V and J are TRBV7-6 and TRBJ1-1; D unclear. The V gene lost 2 bases and the J gene lost 6 bases, with 10 bases spanning the gap. The germline CDR1 and CDR2 sequences are SGHVS and FNYEAQ. This CDR3 region has 13 residues. CDR3: CASSLTGTAEAFF. As DNA, the CDR3 is TGTGCCAGCAGCTTAACGGGAACGGCTGAAGCTTTCTTT.

Only a few counts were recorded for this clone. This chain connects TRBV6-1 to TRBJ2-1; 8 bases match TRBD1. CDR3 length: 13 residues. Germline V gives CDR1 MNHNS, CDR2 SASEGT. The V gene end was trimmed by 6 bases and the J gene end by 8 bases; junction bases not matched to a gene: 6. DNA of the CDR3: TGTGCCAGCAGACGGACAGGGCCGTATGAGCAGTTCTTC. This sequence encodes CASRRTGPYEQFF.